This T cell receptor (beta chain) was captured in a study of T-cell memory formation after mild COVID-19 (dated by TCRdb to the early 2020s). Background for the entire study: TCR sequence clusters from the two donors were largely donor specific. In two donors, T-cell clones that expanded and contracted after mild COVID-19 were followed by sequencing TCRalpha and TCRbeta repertoires longitudinally. The cohort was made up of two young adult volunteers, one female and one male, who were previously healthy. The research as a whole found: Clones contracting from day 15 to 85 had balanced CD4/CD8 phenotypes, while a second wave expanding from day 15 to 37 was biased towards CD4+. SARS-CoV-2 specificity was not confirmed for the second-wave clones peaking on day 37. Contracting CD4+ clones turned up mainly in the CM and EM memory subsets, whereas EMRA was where CD8+ clones were enriched. Only a couple of mild cases were covered in the study, and larger cohorts including severe cases with pre-infection samples were considered necessary. Some responding clones were detected in pre-infection memory, which suggested that pre-existing cross-reactive memory T cells had joined the SARS-CoV-2 response.

The V end loses 6 bases and the J end loses 1 base, and a stretch of 15 bases separates them. From the germline V gene (reference sequence), CDR1 is SEHNR and CDR2 is FQNEAQ. From its cysteine to its phenylalanine, the CDR3 spans 15 amino acids. Only the CDR3 DNA is retained, 45 bases long and in frame from the first base. Of note for this clonotype: Its recognized antigen is unknown. Per-base qualities were not stored, and no clone one base away is much larger.

This sample was sequenced with an Illumina NovaSeq 6000. Using 5'RACE with constant-segment primers, TCRalpha and TCRbeta cDNA libraries were constructed, with sample barcodes and unique molecular identifiers added in the process. RNA was extracted from every sample with Trizol reagent. The libraries were amplified in two PCR steps, and the second step added a second sample barcode and Illumina TruSeq adapters. The libraries were sequenced on an Illumina NovaSeq using 2 x 150 bp paired-end reads. Concerning the study's data processing: The reads were demultiplexed and collapsed into UMI-guided consensus sequences using migec v1.2.7. Using mixcr v2.1.11, the UMI consensuses were aligned to TRA and TRB V and J templates and assembled into clonotypes. A clonotype was counted as expanded or contracted only when both edgeR and NoisET called the clonotype significant, with the noise models trained on biological replicates. For edgeR calls, the cutoffs were a false discovery rate-adjusted p below 0.01 and a log2 fold-change threshold of 1. As an exploratory analysis of dynamics, max-normalized trajectories of the 1000 most abundant clonotypes were examined with PCA combined with hierarchical clustering. The CD4 or CD8 phenotype of responding clones was assigned using the separately sequenced CD4+ and CD8+ repertoires. TCRdb reprocessed the public reads (quality trimming at Q25 with fastp, clone calling with MiXCR) and kept in-frame beta chains. Each entry is one CDR3 protein sequence, shown with its most common DNA and genes. The V and J calls come from TCRdb's annotation, not from the publication. This sample lists about 560,000 distinct CDR3 sequences; approximately 15% were detected once. The ten largest clones represent 8.1% of the sample.

Ficoll-Paque density gradient centrifugation was the method used to isolate PBMCs. What was sequenced was PBMCs or a T cell subset sorted from them (not recorded which). This receptor was taken from an adult woman who had mild COVID-19 (a few samples of this study predate the infection). The sample titles of this study are shuffled in the database, so cell type and time point are left out; the donor was told from shared clones. This chain joins TRBV7-9 to TRBJ1-1, with no confidently assigned D gene. The DNA is TGTGCCAGCAGTCCGACCCGAGTATCGAACACTGAAGCTTTCTTT. Its translation reads: CASSPTRVSNTEAFF.